This T cell receptor beta chain was recorded in a study of shared clonotypes between healthy human individuals. Whole-study findings and limits: How much donors shared clonotypes was expected to be affected by sequencing depth.

A note on this clone: Its antigen remains unidentified.

CD8 memory merged CD45RO+ cells and CCR7-negative CD45RA+ TemRA cells into one population. At the deep level, the assay was run. Profiling relied on immunoSEQ multiplex PCR, and the TCRdb table lists in-frame clones only, not all of them. The profile shows roughly 100,000 clones, just over 65% of them singletons. The trim removed 6 bases at V and 8 bases at J, leaving 9 bases unmatched. Germline CDR1 SNHLY, CDR2 FYNNEI. The CDR3 covers 16 residues. Sequenced sample: memory CD8+ T cells sorted from blood. Regarding subset: CD45RO+ cells pooled with CCR7-negative TemRA cells. The gene calls are TRBV2 and TRBJ2-2, with 13 positions matching TRBD2. This TCR derives from a woman younger than 45 in good health. The CDR3 sequence: CASSQGLAGRGGELFF. The CDR3 DNA follows: TGTGCCAGCAGCCAGGGACTAGCGGGGAGAGGGGGGGAGCTGTTTTTT.